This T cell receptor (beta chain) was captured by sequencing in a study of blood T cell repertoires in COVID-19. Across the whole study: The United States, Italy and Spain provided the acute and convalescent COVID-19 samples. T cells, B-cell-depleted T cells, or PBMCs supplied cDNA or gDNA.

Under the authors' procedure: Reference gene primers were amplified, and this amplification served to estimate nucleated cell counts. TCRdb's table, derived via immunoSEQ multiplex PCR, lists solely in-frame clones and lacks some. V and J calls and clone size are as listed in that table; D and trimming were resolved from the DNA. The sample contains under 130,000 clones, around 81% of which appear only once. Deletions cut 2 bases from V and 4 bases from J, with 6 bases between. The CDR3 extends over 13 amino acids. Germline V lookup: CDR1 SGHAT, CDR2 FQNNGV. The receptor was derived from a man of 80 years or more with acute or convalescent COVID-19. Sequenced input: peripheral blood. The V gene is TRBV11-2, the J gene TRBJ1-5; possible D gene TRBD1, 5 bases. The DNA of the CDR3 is TGTGCCAGCAGCTTACAGGGAAATCAGCCCCAGCATTTT. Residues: CASSLQGNQPQHF.